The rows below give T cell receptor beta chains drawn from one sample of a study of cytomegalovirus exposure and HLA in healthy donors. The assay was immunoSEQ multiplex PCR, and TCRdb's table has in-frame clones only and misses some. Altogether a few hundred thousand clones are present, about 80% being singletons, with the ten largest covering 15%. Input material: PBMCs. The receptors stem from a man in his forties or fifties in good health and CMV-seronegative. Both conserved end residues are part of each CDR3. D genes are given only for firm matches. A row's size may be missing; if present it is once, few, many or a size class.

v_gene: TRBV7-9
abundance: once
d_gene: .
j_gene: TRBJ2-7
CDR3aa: CASRAAGNDEQYF
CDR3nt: TGTGCCAGCAGGGCGGCGGGAAATGACGAGCAGTACTTC

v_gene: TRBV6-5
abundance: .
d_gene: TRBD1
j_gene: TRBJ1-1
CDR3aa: CASGFFGTGEAFF
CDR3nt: TGTGCCAGCGGTTTTTTTGGGACAGGCGAAGCTTTCTTT

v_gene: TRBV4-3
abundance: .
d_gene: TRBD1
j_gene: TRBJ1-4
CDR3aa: CASSQVFTGANEKLFF
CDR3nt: TGCGCCAGCAGCCAAGTCTTCACAGGGGCTAATGAAAAACTGTTTTTT

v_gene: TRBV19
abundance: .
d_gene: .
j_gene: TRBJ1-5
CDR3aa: CASSTVGGQPQHF
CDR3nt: TGTGCCAGTAGTACAGTCGGAGGACAGCCCCAGCATTTT

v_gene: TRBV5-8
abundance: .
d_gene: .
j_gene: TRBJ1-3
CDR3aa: CASSLVTGSGNTIYF
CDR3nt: TGTGCCAGCAGCTTGGTGACAGGCTCTGGAAACACCATATATTTT

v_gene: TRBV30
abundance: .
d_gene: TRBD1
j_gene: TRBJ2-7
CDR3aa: CAWTTVDRATYEQYF
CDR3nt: TGTGCCTGGACCACCGTAGACAGGGCGACCTACGAGCAGTACTTC

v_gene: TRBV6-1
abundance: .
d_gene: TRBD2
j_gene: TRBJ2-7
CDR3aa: CASSWGLAYEQYF
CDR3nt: TGTGCCAGCAGTTGGGGACTAGCTTACGAGCAGTACTTC

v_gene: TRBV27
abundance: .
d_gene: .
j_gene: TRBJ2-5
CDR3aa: CASSLDNQETQYF
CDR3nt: TGTGCCAGCAGTTTAGACAACCAAGAGACCCAGTACTTC

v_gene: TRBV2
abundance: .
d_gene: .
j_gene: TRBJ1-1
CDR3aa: CASSWAENTEAFF
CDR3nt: TGTGCCAGCAGTTGGGCAGAGAACACTGAAGCTTTCTTT

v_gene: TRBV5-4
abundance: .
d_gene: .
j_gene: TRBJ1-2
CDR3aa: CASSLQVNYGYTF
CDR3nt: TGTGCCAGCAGCTTGCAGGTGAACTATGGCTACACCTTC

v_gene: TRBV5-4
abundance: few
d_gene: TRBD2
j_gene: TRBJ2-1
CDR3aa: CASSPGTSGSMSYNEQFF
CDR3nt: TGTGCCAGCAGCCCGGGGACTAGCGGGAGTATGTCCTACAATGAGCAGTTCTTC

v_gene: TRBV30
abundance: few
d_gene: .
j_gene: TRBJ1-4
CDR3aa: CAWSERPDGKLFF
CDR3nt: TGTGCCTGGAGTGAGCGGCCTGATGGAAAACTGTTTTTT

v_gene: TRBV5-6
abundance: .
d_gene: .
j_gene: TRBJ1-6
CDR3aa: CASSLPVGQLGNSPLHF
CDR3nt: TGTGCCAGCAGCCTCCCGGTGGGGCAGCTGGGTAATTCACCCCTCCACTTT

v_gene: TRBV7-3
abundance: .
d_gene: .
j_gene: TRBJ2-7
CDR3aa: CASSFSHHRHSYEQYF
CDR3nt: TGTGCCAGCAGCTTCAGTCATCATCGACACTCCTACGAGCAGTACTTC

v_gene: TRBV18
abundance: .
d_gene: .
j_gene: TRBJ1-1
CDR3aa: CATYLGATNTEAFF
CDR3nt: TGTGCCACCTATCTGGGGGCGACGAACACTGAAGCTTTCTTT

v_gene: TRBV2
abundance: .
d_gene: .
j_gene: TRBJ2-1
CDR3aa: CASSDPASAVRYNEQFF
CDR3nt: TGTGCCAGCAGTGATCCGGCTAGCGCCGTCCGATACAATGAGCAGTTCTTC

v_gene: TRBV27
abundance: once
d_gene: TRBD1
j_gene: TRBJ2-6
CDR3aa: CASSTTGGGANVLTF
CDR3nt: TGTGCCAGCAGTACCACAGGGGGTGGGGCCAACGTCCTGACTTTC

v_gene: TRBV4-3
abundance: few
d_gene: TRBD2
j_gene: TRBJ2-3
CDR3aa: CASKEASGGSYSSTDTQYF
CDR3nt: TGCGCCAGTAAAGAGGCTAGCGGGGGGAGTTACTCTAGCACAGATACGCAGTATTTT

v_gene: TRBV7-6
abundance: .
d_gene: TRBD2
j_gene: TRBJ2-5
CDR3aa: CASSWNSGGQETQYF
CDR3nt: TGTGCCAGCAGCTGGAATAGCGGGGGCCAAGAGACCCAGTACTTC

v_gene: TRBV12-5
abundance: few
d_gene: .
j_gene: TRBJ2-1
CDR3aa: CASGSTANEQFF
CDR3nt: TGTGCTAGTGGTTCCACTGCCAATGAGCAGTTCTTC

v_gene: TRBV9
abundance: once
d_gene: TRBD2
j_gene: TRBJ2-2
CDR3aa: CASSVGRLAGTGELFF
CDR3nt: TGTGCCAGCAGCGTAGGCCGACTAGCGGGGACCGGGGAGCTGTTTTTT

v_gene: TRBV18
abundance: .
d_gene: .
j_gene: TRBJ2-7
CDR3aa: CASRQGSLYEQYF
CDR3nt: TGTGCCAGTCGTCAGGGGAGCCTCTACGAGCAGTACTTC

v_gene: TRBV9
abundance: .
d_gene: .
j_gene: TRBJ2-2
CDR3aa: CASGRGTNANTGELFF
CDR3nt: TGTGCCAGCGGCCGGGGGACCAACGCGAACACCGGGGAGCTGTTTTTT

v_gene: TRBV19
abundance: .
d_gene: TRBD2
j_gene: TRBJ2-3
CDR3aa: CASRTSGRVGTDTQYF
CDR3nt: TGTGCCAGTAGGACTAGCGGGAGGGTGGGTACAGATACGCAGTATTTT

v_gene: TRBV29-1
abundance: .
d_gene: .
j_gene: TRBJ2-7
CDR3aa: CSAKGETYEQYF
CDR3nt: TGCAGCGCCAAGGGAGAGACCTACGAGCAGTACTTC

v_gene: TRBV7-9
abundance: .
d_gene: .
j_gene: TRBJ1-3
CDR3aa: CASSLAGLSSGNTIYF
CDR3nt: TGTGCCAGCAGCTTAGCAGGACTAAGCTCTGGAAACACCATATATTTT

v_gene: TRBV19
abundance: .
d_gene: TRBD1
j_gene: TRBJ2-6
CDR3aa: CASSRLDRVGGANVLTF
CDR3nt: TGTGCCAGTAGTAGACTTGACAGGGTGGGAGGGGCCAACGTCCTGACTTTC

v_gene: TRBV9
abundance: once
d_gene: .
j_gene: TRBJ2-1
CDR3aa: CASSAGLGAFYNEQFF
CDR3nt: TGTGCCAGCAGCGCCGGGCTGGGGGCGTTTTACAATGAGCAGTTCTTC

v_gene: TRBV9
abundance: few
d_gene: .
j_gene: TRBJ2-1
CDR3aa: CASSVGASVNEQFF
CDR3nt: TGTGCCAGCAGCGTAGGGGCCTCCGTCAATGAGCAGTTCTTC

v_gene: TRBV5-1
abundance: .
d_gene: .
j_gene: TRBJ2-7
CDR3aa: CASSPRGDKSYEQYF
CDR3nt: TGCGCCAGCAGCCCCAGGGGGGACAAGTCCTACGAGCAGTACTTC

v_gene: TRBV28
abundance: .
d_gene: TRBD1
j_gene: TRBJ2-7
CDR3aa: CASSGTGRYEQYF
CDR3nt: TGTGCCAGCAGCGGGACAGGGAGGTACGAGCAGTACTTC

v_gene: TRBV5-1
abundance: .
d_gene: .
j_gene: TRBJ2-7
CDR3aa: CASSLAPSTVSYEQYF
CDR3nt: TGCGCCAGCAGCTTGGCCCCCTCGACAGTCTCCTACGAGCAGTACTTC

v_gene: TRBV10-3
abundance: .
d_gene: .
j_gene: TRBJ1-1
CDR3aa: CAISDSGGGKNTEAFF
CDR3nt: TGTGCCATCAGTGATTCGGGGGGAGGGAAGAACACTGAAGCTTTCTTT

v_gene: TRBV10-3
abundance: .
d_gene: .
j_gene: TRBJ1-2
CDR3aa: CAISELGAEGYTF
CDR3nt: TGTGCCATCAGTGAGTTGGGGGCGGAGGGCTACACCTTC

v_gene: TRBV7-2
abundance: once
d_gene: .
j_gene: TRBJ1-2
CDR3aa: CASSLVRVRDGYTF
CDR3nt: TGTGCCAGCAGCTTAGTCAGGGTACGAGATGGCTACACCTTC

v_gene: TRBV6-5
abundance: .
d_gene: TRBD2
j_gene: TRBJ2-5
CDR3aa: CASSSGGEKTQYF
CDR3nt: TGTGCCAGCAGCAGCGGGGGCGAGAAGACCCAGTACTTC

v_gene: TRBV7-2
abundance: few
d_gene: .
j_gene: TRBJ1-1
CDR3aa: CASSLGAWDTEAFF
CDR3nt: TGTGCCAGCAGCTTAGGGGCCTGGGACACTGAAGCTTTCTTT

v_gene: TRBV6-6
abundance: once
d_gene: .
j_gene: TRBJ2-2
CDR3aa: CASSFTSGTGELFF
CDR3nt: TGTGCCAGCAGTTTCACATCGGGCACCGGGGAGCTGTTTTTT

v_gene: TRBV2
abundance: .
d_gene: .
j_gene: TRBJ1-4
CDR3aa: CASKGREKLFF
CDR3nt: TGTGCCAGCAAGGGGCGGGAAAAACTGTTTTTT

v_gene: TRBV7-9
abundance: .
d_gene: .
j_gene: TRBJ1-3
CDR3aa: CASSSGLGVPGNTIYF
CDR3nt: TGTGCCAGCAGCTCGGGACTTGGGGTGCCTGGAAACACCATATATTTT

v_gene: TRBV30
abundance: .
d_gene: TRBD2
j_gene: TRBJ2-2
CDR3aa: CAWSPGTSTGELFF
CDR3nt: TGTGCCTGGAGTCCGGGGACTAGCACCGGGGAGCTGTTTTTT

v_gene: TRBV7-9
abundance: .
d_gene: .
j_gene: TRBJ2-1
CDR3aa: CASSPRLNEQFF
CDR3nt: TGTGCCAGCAGCCCGCGACTAAATGAGCAGTTCTTC

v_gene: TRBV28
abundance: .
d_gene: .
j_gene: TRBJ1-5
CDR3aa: CASSYGGGQPQHF
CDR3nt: TGTGCCAGCAGTTACGGTGGGGGCCAGCCCCAGCATTTT

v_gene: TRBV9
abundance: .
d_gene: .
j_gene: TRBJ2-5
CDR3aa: CASSVGSGTAPQETQYF
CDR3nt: TGTGCCAGCAGCGTTGGCTCCGGGACTGCTCCACAAGAGACCCAGTACTTC

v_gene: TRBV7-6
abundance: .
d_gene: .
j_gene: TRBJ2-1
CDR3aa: CASSPSFLNEQFF
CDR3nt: TGTGCCAGCAGCCCTTCTTTCCTCAATGAGCAGTTCTTC

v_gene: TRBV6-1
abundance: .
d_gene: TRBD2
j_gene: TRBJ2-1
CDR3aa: CASSEVGGGVDEQFF
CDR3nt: TGTGCCAGCAGTGAAGTCGGGGGGGGCGTCGATGAGCAGTTCTTC

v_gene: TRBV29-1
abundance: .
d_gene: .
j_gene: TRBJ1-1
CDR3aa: CSYSRATGNTEAFF
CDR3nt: TGCAGCTACTCACGGGCAACAGGGAACACTGAAGCTTTCTTT

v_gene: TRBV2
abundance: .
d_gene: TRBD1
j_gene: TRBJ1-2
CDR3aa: CASRINGGQGEGYTF
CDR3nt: TGTGCCAGCCGTATTAATGGCGGACAGGGTGAAGGCTACACCTTC

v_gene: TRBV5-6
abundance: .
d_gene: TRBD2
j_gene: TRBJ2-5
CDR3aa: CASSGYGRPGTQYF
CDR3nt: TGTGCCAGCAGCGGTTACGGGAGGCCCGGGACCCAGTACTTC

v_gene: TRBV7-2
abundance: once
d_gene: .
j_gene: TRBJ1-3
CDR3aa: CASSLGAGFSGNTIYF
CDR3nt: TGTGCCAGCAGCTTAGGCGCCGGGTTTTCTGGAAACACCATATATTTT

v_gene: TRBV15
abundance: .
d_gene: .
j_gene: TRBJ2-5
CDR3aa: CATSVWGGETQYF
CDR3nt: TGTGCCACCAGCGTCTGGGGGGGCGAGACCCAGTACTTC